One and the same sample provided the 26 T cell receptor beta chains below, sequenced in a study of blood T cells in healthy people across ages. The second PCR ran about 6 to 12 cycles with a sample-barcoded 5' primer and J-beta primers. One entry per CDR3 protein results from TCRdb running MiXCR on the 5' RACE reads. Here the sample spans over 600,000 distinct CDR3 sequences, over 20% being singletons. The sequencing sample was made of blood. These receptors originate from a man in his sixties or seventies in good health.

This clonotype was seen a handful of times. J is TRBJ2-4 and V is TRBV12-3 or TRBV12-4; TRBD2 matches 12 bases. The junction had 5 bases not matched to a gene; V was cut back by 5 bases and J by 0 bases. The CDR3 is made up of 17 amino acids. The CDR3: CASSLRLAGVAKNIQYF. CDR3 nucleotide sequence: TGTGCCAGCAGTCTAAGACTAGCGGGAGTAGCCAAAAACATTCAGTACTTC.

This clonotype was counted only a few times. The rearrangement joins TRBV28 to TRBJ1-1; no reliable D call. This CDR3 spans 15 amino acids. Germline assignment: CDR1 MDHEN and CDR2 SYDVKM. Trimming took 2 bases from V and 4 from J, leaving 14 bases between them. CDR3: CASSLGPVEPTEAFF. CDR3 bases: TGTGCCAGCAGTTTAGGGCCGGTAGAACCCACTGAAGCTTTCTTT.

CDR3 protein: CASTGGNKFDGYTF. DNA of the CDR3: TGTGCCAGTACAGGAGGGAATAAGTTCGATGGCTACACCTTC. The chain couples TRBV19 to TRBJ1-2; D not resolved. Germline V gene lookup returns CDR1 LNHDA and CDR2 SQIVND (reference sequence). V shed 7 bases and J shed 6 bases, with 18 bases lying between them. This CDR3 region has 14 residues.

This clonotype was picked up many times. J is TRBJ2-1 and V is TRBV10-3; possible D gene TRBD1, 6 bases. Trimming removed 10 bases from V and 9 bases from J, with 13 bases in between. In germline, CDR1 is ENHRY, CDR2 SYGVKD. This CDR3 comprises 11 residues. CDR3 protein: CATRGATEQFF. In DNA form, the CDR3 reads TGTGCCACCAGGGGAGCGACTGAGCAGTTCTTC.

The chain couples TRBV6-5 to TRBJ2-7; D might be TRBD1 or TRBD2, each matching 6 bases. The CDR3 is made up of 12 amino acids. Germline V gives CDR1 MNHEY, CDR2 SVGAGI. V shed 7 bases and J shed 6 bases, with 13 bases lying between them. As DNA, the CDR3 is TGTGCCAGCAACGAGGGGGGTGGCGAGCAGTACTTC. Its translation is CASNEGGGEQYF.

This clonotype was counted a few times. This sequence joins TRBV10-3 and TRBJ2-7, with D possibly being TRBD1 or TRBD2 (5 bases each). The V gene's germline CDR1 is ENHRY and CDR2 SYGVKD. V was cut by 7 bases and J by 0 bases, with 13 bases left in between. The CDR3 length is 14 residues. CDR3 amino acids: CAITPPGSSYEQYF. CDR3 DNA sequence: TGTGCCATCACCCCGCCAGGGAGCTCCTACGAGCAGTACTTC.

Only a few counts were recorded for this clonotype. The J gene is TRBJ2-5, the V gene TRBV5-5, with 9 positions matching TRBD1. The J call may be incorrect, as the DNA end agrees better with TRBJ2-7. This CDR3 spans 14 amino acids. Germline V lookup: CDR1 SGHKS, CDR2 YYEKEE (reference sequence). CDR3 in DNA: TGTGCCAGCAGCCCTGGACAGGGGCACCTCGAGCAGTACTTC. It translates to CASSPGQGHLEQYF.

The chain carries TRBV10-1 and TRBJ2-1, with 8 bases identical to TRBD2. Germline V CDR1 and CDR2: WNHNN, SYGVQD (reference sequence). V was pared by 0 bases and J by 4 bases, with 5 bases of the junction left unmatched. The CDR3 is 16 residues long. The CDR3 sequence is CASSESLAGTYNEQFF. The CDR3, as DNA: TGCGCCAGCAGTGAGTCTCTAGCGGGTACTTACAATGAGCAGTTCTTC.

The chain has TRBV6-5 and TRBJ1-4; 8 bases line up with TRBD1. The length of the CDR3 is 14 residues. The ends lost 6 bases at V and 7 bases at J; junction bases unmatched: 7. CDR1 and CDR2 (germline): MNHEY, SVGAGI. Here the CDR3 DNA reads TGTGCCAGCAGGTCAGGGGGCCAGGGTGAAAAACTGTTTTTT. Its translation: CASRSGGQGEKLFF.

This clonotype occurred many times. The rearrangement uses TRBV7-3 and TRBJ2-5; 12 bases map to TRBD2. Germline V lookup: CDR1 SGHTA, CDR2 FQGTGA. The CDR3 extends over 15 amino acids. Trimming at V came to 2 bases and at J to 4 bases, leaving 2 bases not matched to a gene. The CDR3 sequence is CASSLLAGGPETQYF. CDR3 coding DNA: TGTGCCAGCAGCTTACTAGCGGGAGGGCCAGAGACCCAGTACTTC.

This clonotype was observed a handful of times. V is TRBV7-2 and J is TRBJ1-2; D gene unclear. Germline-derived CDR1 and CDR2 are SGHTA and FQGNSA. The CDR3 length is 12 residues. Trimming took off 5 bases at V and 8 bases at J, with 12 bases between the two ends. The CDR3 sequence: CASSLGLVGYTF. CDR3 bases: TGTGCCAGCAGCCTAGGATTAGTGGGCTACACCTTC. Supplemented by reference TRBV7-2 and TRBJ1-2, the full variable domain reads GAGVSQSPSNKVTEKGKDVELRCDPISGHTALYWYRQSLGQGLEFLIYFQGNSAPDKSGLPSDRFSAERTGGSVSTLTIQRTQQEDSAVYLCASSLGLVGYTFGSGTRLTVV.

CDR3 DNA: TGTGCCAGCAGCTTCGATAGGACAGGGGTAACCGGGGCCAACGTCCTGACTTTC. Amino acid sequence: CASSFDRTGVTGANVLTF. This chain uses TRBV7-9 with TRBJ2-6; TRBD1 aligns across 9 bases. After removal of 3 bases from V and 4 bases from J, the junction contained 10 bases not matched to a gene. The CDR3 extends over 18 amino acids. The germline CDR1 and CDR2 sequences are SEHNR and FQNEAQ (reference sequence).

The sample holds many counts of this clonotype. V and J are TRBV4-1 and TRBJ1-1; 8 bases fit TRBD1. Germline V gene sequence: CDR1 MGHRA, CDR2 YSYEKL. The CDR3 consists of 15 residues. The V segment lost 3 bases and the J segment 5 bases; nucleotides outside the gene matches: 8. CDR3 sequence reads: CASSHVGQGGTEAFF. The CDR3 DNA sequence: TGCGCCAGCAGCCATGTTGGACAGGGAGGGACTGAAGCTTTCTTT.

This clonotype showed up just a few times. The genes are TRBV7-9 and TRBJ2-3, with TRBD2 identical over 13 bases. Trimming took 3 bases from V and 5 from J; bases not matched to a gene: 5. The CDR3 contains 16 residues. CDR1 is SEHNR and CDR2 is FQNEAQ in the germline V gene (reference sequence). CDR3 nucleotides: TGTGCCAGCAGCTTTGGACTAGCGGGAGTAGGAGATACGCAGTATTTT. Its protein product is CASSFGLAGVGDTQYF. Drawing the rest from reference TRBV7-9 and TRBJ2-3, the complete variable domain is DTGVSQNPRHKITKRGQNVTFRCDPISEHNRLYWYRQTLGQGPEFLTYFQNEAQLEKSRLLSDRFSAERPKGSFSTLEIQRTEQGDSAMYLCASSFGLAGVGDTQYFGPGTRLTVL.

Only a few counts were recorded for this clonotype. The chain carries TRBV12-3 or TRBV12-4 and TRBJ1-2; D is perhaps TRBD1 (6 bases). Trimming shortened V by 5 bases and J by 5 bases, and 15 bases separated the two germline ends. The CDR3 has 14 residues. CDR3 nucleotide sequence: TGTGCCAGCAGTCAGATAGACAGGATGTATGGCTACACCTTC. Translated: CASSQIDRMYGYTF.

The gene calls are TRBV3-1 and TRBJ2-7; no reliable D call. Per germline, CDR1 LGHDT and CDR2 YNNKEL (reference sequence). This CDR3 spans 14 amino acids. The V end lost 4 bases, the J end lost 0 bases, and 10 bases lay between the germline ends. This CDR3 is CASSPRGGSYEQYF. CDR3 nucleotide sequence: TGTGCCAGCAGCCCTCGCGGTGGCTCCTACGAGCAGTACTTC.

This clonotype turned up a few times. The CDR3 sequence is CATSGGVAGENEQFF. In DNA, the CDR3 is TGTGCCACCAGTGGAGGGGTAGCGGGAGAAAATGAGCAGTTCTTC. V gene TRBV24-1 combines with J gene TRBJ2-1, with 9 bases lining up with TRBD2. The V gene end was trimmed by 5 bases and the J gene end by 7 bases; junction bases not matched to a gene: 8. CDR1 and CDR2 from the germline V gene are KGHDR and SFDVKD. The CDR3 is 15 amino acids.

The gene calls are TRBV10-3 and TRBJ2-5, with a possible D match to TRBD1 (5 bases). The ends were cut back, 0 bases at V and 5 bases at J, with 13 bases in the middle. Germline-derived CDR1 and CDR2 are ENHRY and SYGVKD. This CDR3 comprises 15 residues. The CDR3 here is CAISESRSAGETQYF. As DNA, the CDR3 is TGTGCCATCAGTGAGTCTAGGTCGGCAGGGGAGACCCAGTACTTC.

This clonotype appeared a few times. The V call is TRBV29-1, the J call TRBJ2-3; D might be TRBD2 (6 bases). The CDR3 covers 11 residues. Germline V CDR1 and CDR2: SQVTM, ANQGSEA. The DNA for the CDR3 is TGCAACGTCTCGGGGGCAGATACGCAGTATTTT. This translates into CNVSGADTQYF.

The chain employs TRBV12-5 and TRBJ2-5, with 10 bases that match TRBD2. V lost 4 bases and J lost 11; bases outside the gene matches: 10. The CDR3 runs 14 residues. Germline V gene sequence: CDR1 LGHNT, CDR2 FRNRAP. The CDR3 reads CASGSSGSSYGQYF. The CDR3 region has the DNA TGTGCTAGTGGTTCTAGCGGGAGTAGCTACGGGCAGTACTTC.

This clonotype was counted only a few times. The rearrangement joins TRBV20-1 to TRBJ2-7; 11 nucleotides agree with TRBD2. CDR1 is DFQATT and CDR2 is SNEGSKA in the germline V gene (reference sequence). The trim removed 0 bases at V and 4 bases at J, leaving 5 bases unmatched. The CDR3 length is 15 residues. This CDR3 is CSARDGSGRVYEQYF. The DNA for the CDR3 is TGCAGTGCTAGAGACGGTAGCGGGAGGGTATACGAGCAGTACTTC.

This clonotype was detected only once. The CDR3 DNA reads as TGTGCCAGCAGCGCGAGCGGGGGTCCGACCGGGGAGCTGTTTTTT. Protein: CASSASGGPTGELFF. The chain recombines TRBV7-3 with TRBJ2-2; 8 bases map to TRBD2. Germline assignment: CDR1 SGHTA and CDR2 FQGTGA. With V trimmed by 5 bases and J by 5 bases, 7 bases remained unmatched. This CDR3 comprises 15 residues.

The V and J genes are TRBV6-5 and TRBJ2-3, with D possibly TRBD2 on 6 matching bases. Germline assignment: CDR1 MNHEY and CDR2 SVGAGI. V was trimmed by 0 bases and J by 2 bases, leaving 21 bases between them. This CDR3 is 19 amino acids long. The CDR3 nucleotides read TGTGCCAGCAGTTACTCAGGGACTCCTCGTCCTTCTTACACAGATACGCAGTATTTT. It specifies CASSYSGTPRPSYTDTQYF.

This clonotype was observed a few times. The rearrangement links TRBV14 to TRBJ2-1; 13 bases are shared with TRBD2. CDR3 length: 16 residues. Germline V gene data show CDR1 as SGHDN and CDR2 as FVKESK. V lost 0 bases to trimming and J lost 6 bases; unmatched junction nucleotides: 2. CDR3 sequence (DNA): TGTGCCAGCAGCCAAGATTGGACTAGCGGGAGCAATGAGCAGTTCTTC. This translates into CASSQDWTSGSNEQFF.

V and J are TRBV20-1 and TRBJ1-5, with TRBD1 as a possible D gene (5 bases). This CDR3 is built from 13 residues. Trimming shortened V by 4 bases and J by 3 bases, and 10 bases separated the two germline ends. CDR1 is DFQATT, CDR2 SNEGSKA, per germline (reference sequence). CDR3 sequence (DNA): TGCAGTGCTACCCTAGGGGCCAATCAGCCCCAGCATTTT. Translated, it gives CSATLGANQPQHF.

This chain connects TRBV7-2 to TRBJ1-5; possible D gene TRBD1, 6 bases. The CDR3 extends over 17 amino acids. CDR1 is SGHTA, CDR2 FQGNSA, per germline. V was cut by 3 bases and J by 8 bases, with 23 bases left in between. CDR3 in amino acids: CASSFAPLGGAIEPQHF. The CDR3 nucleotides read TGTGCCAGCAGCTTTGCCCCCCTCGGGGGCGCCATAGAGCCCCAGCATTTT.